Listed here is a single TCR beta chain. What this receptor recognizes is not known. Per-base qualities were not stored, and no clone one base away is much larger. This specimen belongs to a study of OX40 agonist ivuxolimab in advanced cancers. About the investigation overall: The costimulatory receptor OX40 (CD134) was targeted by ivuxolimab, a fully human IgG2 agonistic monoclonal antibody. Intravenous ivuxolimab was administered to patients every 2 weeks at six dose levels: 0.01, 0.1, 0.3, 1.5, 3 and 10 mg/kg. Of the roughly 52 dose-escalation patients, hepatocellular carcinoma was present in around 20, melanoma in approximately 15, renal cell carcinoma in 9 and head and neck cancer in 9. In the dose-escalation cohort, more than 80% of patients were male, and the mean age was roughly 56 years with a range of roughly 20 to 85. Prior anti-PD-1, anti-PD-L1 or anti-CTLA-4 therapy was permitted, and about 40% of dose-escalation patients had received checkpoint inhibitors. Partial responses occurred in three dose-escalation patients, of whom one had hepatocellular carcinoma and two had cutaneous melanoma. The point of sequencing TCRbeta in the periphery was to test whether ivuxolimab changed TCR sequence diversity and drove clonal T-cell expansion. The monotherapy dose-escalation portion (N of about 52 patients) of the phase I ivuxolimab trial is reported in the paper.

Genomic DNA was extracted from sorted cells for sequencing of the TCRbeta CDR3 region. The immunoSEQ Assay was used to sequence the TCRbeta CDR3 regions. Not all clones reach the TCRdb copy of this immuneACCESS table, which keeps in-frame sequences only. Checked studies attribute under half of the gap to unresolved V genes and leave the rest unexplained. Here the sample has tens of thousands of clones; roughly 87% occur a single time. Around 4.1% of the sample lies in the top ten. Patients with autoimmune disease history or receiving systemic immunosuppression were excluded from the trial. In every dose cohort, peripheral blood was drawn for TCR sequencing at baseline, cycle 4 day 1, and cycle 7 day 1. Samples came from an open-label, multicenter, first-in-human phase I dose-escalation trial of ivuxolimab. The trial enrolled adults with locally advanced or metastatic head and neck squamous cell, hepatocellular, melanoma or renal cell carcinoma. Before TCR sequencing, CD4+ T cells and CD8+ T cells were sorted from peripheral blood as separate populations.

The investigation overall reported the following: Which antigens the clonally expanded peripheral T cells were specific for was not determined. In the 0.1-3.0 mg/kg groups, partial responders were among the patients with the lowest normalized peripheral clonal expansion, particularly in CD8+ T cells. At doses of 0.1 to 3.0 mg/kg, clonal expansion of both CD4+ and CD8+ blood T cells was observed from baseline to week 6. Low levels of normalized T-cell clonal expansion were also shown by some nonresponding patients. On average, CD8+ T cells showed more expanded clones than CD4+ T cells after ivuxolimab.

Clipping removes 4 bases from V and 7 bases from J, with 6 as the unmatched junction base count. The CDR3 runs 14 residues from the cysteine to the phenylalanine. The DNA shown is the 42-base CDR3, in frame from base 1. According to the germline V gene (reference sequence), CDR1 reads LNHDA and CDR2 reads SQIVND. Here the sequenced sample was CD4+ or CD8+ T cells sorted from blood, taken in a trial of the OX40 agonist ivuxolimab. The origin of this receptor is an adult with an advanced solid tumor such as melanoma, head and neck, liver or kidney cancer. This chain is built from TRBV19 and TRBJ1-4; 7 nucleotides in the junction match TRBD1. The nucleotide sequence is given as TGTGCCAGTAGTACCGACAGGGCGGCTGAAAAACTGTTTTTT. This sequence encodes CASSTDRAAEKLFF.